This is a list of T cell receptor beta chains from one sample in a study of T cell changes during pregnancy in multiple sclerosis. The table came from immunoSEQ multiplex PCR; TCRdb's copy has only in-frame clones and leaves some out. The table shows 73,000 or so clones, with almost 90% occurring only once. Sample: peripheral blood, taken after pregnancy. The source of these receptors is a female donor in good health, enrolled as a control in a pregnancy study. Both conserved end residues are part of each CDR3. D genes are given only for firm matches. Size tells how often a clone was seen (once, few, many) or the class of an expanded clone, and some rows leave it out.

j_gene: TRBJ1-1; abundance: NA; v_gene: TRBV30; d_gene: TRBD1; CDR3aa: CAWSAPGQGGTEAFF; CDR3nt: TGTGCCTGGAGTGCCCCAGGACAGGGGGGGACTGAAGCTTTCTTT
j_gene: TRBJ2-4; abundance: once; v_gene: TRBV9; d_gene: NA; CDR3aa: CASSFLPRGNIQYF; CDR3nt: TGTGCCAGCAGCTTTTTACCCAGGGGAAACATTCAGTACTTC
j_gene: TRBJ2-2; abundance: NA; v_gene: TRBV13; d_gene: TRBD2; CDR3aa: CASNPTSGTGELFF; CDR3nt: TGTGCCAGCAACCCTACTAGCGGAACCGGGGAGCTGTTTTTT
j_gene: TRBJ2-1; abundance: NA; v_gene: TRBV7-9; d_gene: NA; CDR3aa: CASSLDNTYNEQFF; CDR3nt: TGTGCCAGCAGCTTAGACAACACCTACAATGAGCAGTTCTTC
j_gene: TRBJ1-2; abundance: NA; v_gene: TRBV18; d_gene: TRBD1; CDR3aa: CASSPPGGPYGYTF; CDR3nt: TGTGCCAGCTCACCCCCAGGGGGCCCTTATGGCTACACCTTC
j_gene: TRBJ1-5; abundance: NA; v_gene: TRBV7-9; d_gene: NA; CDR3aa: CASSFGSAGSTQPQHF; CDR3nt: TGTGCCAGCAGCTTTGGTTCCGCGGGGTCCACTCAGCCCCAGCATTTT
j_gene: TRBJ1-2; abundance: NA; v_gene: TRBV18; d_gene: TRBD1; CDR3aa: CASSQDRGIDGYTF; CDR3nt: TGTGCCAGCTCCCAAGACAGGGGAATAGATGGCTACACCTTC
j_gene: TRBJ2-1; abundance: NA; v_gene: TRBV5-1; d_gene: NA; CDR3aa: CASSLAGTSYNEQFF; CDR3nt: TGCGCCAGCAGCTTGGCAGGGACTTCCTACAATGAGCAGTTCTTC
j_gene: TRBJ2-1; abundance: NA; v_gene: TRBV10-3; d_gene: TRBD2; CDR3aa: CAISDGTSSNEQFF; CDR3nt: TGTGCCATCAGTGATGGGACTAGCAGCAATGAGCAGTTCTTC
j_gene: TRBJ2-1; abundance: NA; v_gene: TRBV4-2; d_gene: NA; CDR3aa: CASSPTRFPSYNEQFF; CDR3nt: TGTGCCAGCAGCCCCACCAGGTTCCCCTCCTACAATGAGCAGTTCTTC
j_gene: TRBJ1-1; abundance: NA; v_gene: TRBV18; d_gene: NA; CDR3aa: CASSPGYTEAFF; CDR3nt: TGTGCCAGCTCACCCGGTTACACTGAAGCTTTCTTT